The 10 T cell receptor beta chains below come from one sample, sequenced in a study of blood T cell repertoires in COVID-19. Sequenced by immunoSEQ multiplex PCR; TCRdb stores in-frame clones only, minus some. The table includes about 200,000 clones, more than 85% detected once. Sequenced input: peripheral blood. These TCRs come from a middle-aged man with acute or convalescent COVID-19.

V is TRBV7-9 and J is TRBJ1-2, with 8 bases lining up with TRBD1. CDR1 and CDR2 from the germline V gene are SEHNR and FQNEAQ (reference sequence). There are 15 residues in the CDR3. The ends lost 7 bases at V and 7 bases at J; junction bases unmatched: 14. CDR3 DNA sequence: TGTGCCAGCACCCCGTCCTTAGTACAGGGGGGTGGCTACACCTTC. Protein sequence: CASTPSLVQGGGYTF.

The chain joins TRBV5-1 to TRBJ2-1; 10 nucleotides line up with TRBD1. CDR1 is SGHRS and CDR2 is YFSETQ in the germline V gene. The CDR3 runs 15 residues. Trimming at V came to 7 bases and at J to 8 bases, leaving 12 bases not matched to a gene. The CDR3 nucleotides are TGCGCCAGCGTACCCCCGGACAGGGGGATATATGAGCAGTTCTTC. This gives the protein CASVPPDRGIYEQFF.

This chain connects TRBV11-3 to TRBJ2-1; 9 bases fit TRBD2. The CDR3 sequence is 13 residues long. Trimming took 5 bases from V and 8 from J; bases not matched to a gene: 4. Germline CDR1 SGHNT, CDR2 YENEEA. The CDR3 DNA reads TGTGCCAGCAGCCGCGGGGGGGAGGATGAGCAGTTCTTC. It yields the protein CASSRGGEDEQFF.

CDR3 in DNA: TGTGCCAGCAGCTTCGGGGGTGGGACGGGAGCAGGTACGCAGTATTTT. It translates to CASSFGGGTGAGTQYF. The J gene is TRBJ2-3, the V gene TRBV5-4, with a tentative D call TRBD2 (6 bases). This CDR3 contains 16 residues. V was pared by 2 bases and J by 8 bases, with 21 bases between. From germline, CDR1 is SGHNT and CDR2 YYREEE (reference sequence).

This chain uses TRBV5-1 with TRBJ2-7; D perhaps matches TRBD2 (6 bases). Per the germline V gene, CDR1 is SGHRS and CDR2 is YFSETQ. CDR3 length: 19 residues. Trimming removed 0 bases at V and 4 bases at J, with 26 bases between. The DNA of the CDR3 is TGCGCCAGCAGCTTGGCAACCCCGGCCCTAGCGTCCACTAGGTACGAGCAGTACTTC. Its protein product is CASSLATPALASTRYEQYF.

This sequence joins TRBV10-3 and TRBJ1-6; TRBD1 aligns across 9 bases. V trimming: 9 bases; J trimming: 7 bases; junction bases outside the gene matches: 4. The CDR3 covers 13 residues. Germline V lookup: CDR1 ENHRY, CDR2 SYGVKD. The CDR3 region has the DNA TGTGCCATGAGGACAGGGGAGAATTCACCCCTCCACTTT. Its protein product is CAMRTGENSPLHF.

This clone was seen a single time. V and J are TRBV6-1 and TRBJ1-3; 7 bases align to TRBD1. CDR3 length: 16 residues. Trimming removed 4 bases from V and 4 bases from J; junction bases left unmatched: 10. CDR1 and CDR2 (germline): MNHNS, SASEGT. Here the CDR3 DNA reads TGTGCCAGCAGTGTCATTTCGGGGACAGCAGGAAACACCATATATTTT. It is translated as CASSVISGTAGNTIYF.

The CDR3 is CASSAPLLAGVVDEQFF. CDR3 in DNA: TGTGCCAGCAGTGCTCCACTACTAGCGGGAGTGGTCGATGAGCAGTTCTTC. This chain uses TRBV28 with TRBJ2-1; TRBD2 matches at 11 bases. With 5 bases clipped from V and 8 bases from J, the junction kept 14 bases outside the gene matches. Germline V gene lookup returns CDR1 MDHEN and CDR2 SYDVKM. The CDR3 has 17 residues.

This chain links TRBV28 with TRBJ2-7; 16 nucleotides align to TRBD2. Per the germline V gene, CDR1 is MDHEN and CDR2 is SYDVKM. This CDR3 contains 19 residues. Trimming took 2 bases from V and 3 from J; bases not matched to a gene: 10. The CDR3 bases are TGTGCCAGCAGTTTAGAGGCGGGACTAGCGGGAGGGAAGGACTACGAGCAGTACTTC. Its translation is CASSLEAGLAGGKDYEQYF.

The chain recombines TRBV6-5 with TRBJ1-1, with 9 bases matching TRBD1. The V gene's germline CDR1 is MNHEY and CDR2 SVGAGI. J gave up 4 bases and V 2 bases, and 5 bases lay outside the gene matches. The CDR3 is 15 residues long. The DNA for the CDR3 is TGTGCCAGCAGTTACGGGCCGACAGGGGGCACTGAAGCTTTCTTT. The encoded protein is CASSYGPTGGTEAFF.